This TCR beta chain was captured in a study of control samples from healthy donors and cancer patients. The length of the CDR3 is 15 residues. V was pared by 6 bases and J by 4 bases, with 18 bases between. Germline CDR1 and CDR2: MNHNY and SVGAGI (reference sequence). The table came from immunoSEQ multiplex PCR; TCRdb's copy has only in-frame clones and leaves some out. The top ten clones hold approximately 7% of a sample with 95,000 to 120,000 clones, about 80% of them seen once. The origin of this receptor is a man aged 18 to 29 in good health. Sequencing input: blood. This chain connects TRBV6-6 to TRBJ1-1; D unresolved. The CDR3 here is CASRPPSVSSTEAFF. CDR3 in DNA: TGTGCCAGCAGACCCCCTTCGGTATCGAGCACTGAAGCTTTCTTT.